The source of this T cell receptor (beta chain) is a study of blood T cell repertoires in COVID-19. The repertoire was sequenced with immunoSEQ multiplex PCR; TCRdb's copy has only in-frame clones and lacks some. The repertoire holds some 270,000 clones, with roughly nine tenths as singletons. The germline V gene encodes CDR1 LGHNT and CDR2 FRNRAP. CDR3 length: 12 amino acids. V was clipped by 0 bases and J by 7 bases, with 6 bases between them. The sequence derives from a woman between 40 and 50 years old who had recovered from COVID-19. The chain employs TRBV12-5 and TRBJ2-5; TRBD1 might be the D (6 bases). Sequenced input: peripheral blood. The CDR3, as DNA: TGTGCTAGTGGTTTGGTACAGGGGACCCAGTACTTC. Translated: CASGLVQGTQYF.